These 5 T cell receptor beta chains were sequenced from one sample in a study of blood T cell repertoires in COVID-19. Assay: immunoSEQ multiplex PCR; the TCRdb copy retains only in-frame clones and omits some. The sample includes approximately 15,000 clones, about nine tenths of them seen just once. Sequenced material: peripheral blood. The source is a man aged 50 to 60 with active COVID-19.

The chain links TRBV7-2 to TRBJ1-1; D is ambiguous. V was pared by 1 base and J by 6 bases, with 6 bases between. Germline values: CDR1 SGHTA, CDR2 FQGNSA. This CDR3 has 12 residues. For the CDR3, the DNA is TGTGCCAGCAGCTTAGTCAGGCCTGAAGCTTTCTTT. It encodes CASSLVRPEAFF.

This rearrangement joins TRBV5-1 to TRBJ1-4; 8 bases are a match to TRBD1. The CDR3 extends over 14 amino acids. The V gene's germline CDR1 is SGHRS and CDR2 YFSETQ. The J segment lost 7 bases and the V segment lost 3 bases, leaving 5 bases of the junction unmatched. The CDR3 coding sequence is TGCGCCAGCAGCTCGGACAGGGTGGGTGAAAAACTGTTTTTT. Residues: CASSSDRVGEKLFF.

The chain recombines TRBV11-2 with TRBJ2-1; possible D gene TRBD2, 7 bases. V lost 2 bases and J 12 bases, leaving 14 bases between the germline ends. Per the germline V gene, CDR1 is SGHAT and CDR2 is FQNNGV. The CDR3 is made up of 13 amino acids. The CDR3 sequence is CASSLYDGGAQFF. CDR3 DNA: TGTGCCAGCAGCTTATATGATGGGGGGGCGCAGTTCTTC. Filled out from reference TRBV11-2 and TRBJ2-1, the complete variable domain reads EAGVAQSPRYKIIEKRQSVAFWCNPISGHATLYWYQQILGQGPKLLIQFQNNGVVDDSQLPKDRFSAERLKGVDSTLKIQPAKLEDSAVYLCASSLYDGGAQFFGPGTRLTVL.

This chain links TRBV9 with TRBJ2-1; D uncertain. The CDR3 has 12 amino acids. From germline, CDR1 is SGDLS and CDR2 YYNGEE. Trimming left V 6 bases short and J 9 bases short, with 13 bases between. The CDR3: CASNFPPGEQFF. For the CDR3, the DNA is TGTGCCAGCAACTTTCCCCCCGGTGAGCAGTTCTTC.

The rearrangement uses TRBV10-3 and TRBJ1-2; D may be TRBD1 (6 bases). Germline CDR1 reads ENHRY; CDR2 reads SYGVKD. This CDR3 has 15 residues. V was cut by 8 bases and J by 5 bases, with 21 bases left in between. The CDR3 is CAISEGVPSGYGYTF. DNA of the CDR3: TGTGCCATCTCCGAGGGGGTCCCGAGTGGATATGGCTACACCTTC.